Following are 32 T cell receptor beta chains from one sample sequenced in a study of CD8 T cells in Susac syndrome. RNA amounts of about 0.5 to 1 ug underwent reverse transcription with random hexamers. TCRdb analysed the immunoSEQ multiplex PCR reads with MiXCR anew, one entry per CDR3 protein. The sample records about 180,000 distinct CDR3 sequences, 85% to 95% being singletons. Sequencing used CD4+ T cells from PBMCs. All receptors derive from a human donor with Susac syndrome.

This sequence joins TRBV5-1 and TRBJ2-6; D is possibly TRBD2 (6 bases). V was shortened by 4 bases and J by 2 bases, with 7 bases between the two germline ends. CDR3 size: 14 residues. In germline, CDR1 is SGHRS, CDR2 YFSETQ. CDR3 DNA sequence: TGCGCCAGCAGCCGGGAGACTGGGGCCAACGTCCTGACTTTC. It encodes CASSRETGANVLTF.

This sequence joins TRBV7-2 and TRBJ2-3, with 10 positions matching TRBD2. The V gene's germline CDR1 is SGHTA and CDR2 FQGNSA. V was pared by 5 bases and J by 1 base, with 3 bases of the junction left unmatched. This CDR3 has 15 residues. The CDR3 sequence: CASSPSGGRTDTQYF. The CDR3 DNA reads TGTGCCAGCAGCCCTAGCGGGGGACGCACAGATACGCAGTATTTT.

This rearrangement joins TRBV30 to TRBJ1-2; weak D call: TRBD1 (6 bases). Per germline, CDR1 GTSNPN and CDR2 SVGIG (reference sequence). The CDR3 sequence is 14 residues long. Trimming pared 3 bases from V and 7 bases from J, leaving 18 bases between. CDR3 loop: CAWRGSGEKGGYTF. The CDR3 bases are TGTGCCTGGAGGGGATCAGGGGAGAAGGGTGGCTACACCTTC.

The chain links TRBV12-3 or TRBV12-4 to TRBJ2-3; TRBD2 might be the D (6 bases). With 6 bases removed from V and 4 bases from J, the gap between germline ends came to 17 bases. This CDR3 is 15 amino acids long. The CDR3 reads CASSQRTIFSDTQYF. CDR3 nucleotides: TGTGCCAGCAGCCAAAGGACTATTTTCTCAGATACGCAGTATTTT.

The chain has TRBV3-1 and TRBJ2-5; 7 bases are shared with TRBD2. The CDR3 has 17 residues. V lost 1 base and J lost 7; bases outside the gene matches: 15. Germline CDR1 reads LGHDT; CDR2 reads YNNKEL (reference sequence). This CDR3 reads CASSQGSGTTAPRTQYF. DNA of the CDR3: TGTGCCAGCAGCCAAGGATCCGGGACTACCGCCCCCCGGACCCAGTACTTC.

This clonotype was observed a single time. The rearrangement joins TRBV23-1 to TRBJ2-1; 9 nucleotides line up with TRBD1. TRBV23-1 is known as an ORF, though its function is uncertain. This CDR3 is built from 18 residues. The V gene end was trimmed by 2 bases and the J gene end by 8 bases; junction bases not matched to a gene: 16. The CDR3 spells CASSQTPYGQGQDDEQFF. CDR3 DNA: TGCGCCAGCAGTCAAACCCCGTACGGACAGGGGCAGGACGATGAGCAGTTCTTC.

V is TRBV10-3 and J is TRBJ1-3; no clear D gene. V was trimmed by 0 bases and J by 2 bases, leaving 8 bases between them. In germline, CDR1 is ENHRY, CDR2 SYGVKD. The CDR3 runs to 15 residues. The CDR3 region is CAISESRQTGNTIYF. Here the CDR3 DNA reads TGTGCCATCAGTGAGTCACGGCAGACTGGAAACACCATATATTTT.

The chain employs TRBV25-1 and TRBJ2-1; D perhaps matches TRBD1 (6 bases). The V gene's germline CDR1 is MGHDK and CDR2 SYGVNS. V was clipped by 2 bases and J by 1 base, with 15 bases between them. CDR3 length: 17 amino acids. DNA of the CDR3: TGTGCCAGCAGTGAAGCACAGGGAATAGGGTCCTACAATGAGCAGTTCTTC. Translating it yields CASSEAQGIGSYNEQFF.

The chain is built from TRBV3-1 and TRBJ2-5; unclear D gene. V lost 0 bases, J lost 4 bases, and 6 bases lay in between. This CDR3 is built from 13 residues. Germline loops: CDR1 LGHDT, CDR2 YNNKEL (reference sequence). CDR3 sequence (DNA): TGTGCCAGCAGCCAAGATTGGAGAGAGACCCAGTACTTC. Its translation is CASSQDWRETQYF.

J is TRBJ2-3 and V is TRBV20-1; D unresolved. CDR3 size: 12 residues. From germline, CDR1 is DFQATT and CDR2 SNEGSKA (reference sequence). V gave up 5 bases and J gave up 6 bases, with 12 bases separating them. The CDR3 region has the DNA TGCAGTGCTCCCCGCGCGGCGGATACGCAGTATTTT. Amino acids: CSAPRAADTQYF.

V and J are TRBV20-1 and TRBJ1-5; a weak D match, TRBD1 (5 bases). This CDR3 contains 14 residues. Trimming removed 5 bases at V and 7 bases at J, with 18 bases between. Germline V gene lookup returns CDR1 DFQATT and CDR2 SNEGSKA (reference sequence). The CDR3 here is CSAQGIRGGQPQHF. The CDR3, as DNA: TGCAGTGCTCAAGGCATAAGGGGCGGGCAGCCCCAGCATTTT.

This chain uses TRBV12-3 or TRBV12-4 with TRBJ1-6; maybe TRBD1 (5 bases). With 6 bases removed from V and 13 bases from J, the gap between germline ends came to 16 bases. The CDR3 has 13 amino acids. The CDR3 region has the DNA TGTGCCAGCAGGGCTGACAGCTCCCATCCCCTCCACTTT. This encodes CASRADSSHPLHF.

This clonotype has more than one count but fewer than ten. The chain joins TRBV20-1 to TRBJ1-1; TRBD1 agrees at 10 bases. The CDR3 runs to 13 residues. With V trimmed by 5 bases and J by 2 bases, 2 bases remained unmatched. Looked up from germline, CDR1 is DFQATT and CDR2 is SNEGSKA (reference sequence). In DNA form, the CDR3 reads TGCAGTGCTCGGACAGGGGGTAACACTGAAGCTTTCTTT. Translated: CSARTGGNTEAFF.

The chain links TRBV6-5 to TRBJ1-5; tentative D call: TRBD1 (5 bases). Per the germline V gene, CDR1 is MNHEY and CDR2 is SVGAGI. V lost 10 bases and J 4 bases, leaving 17 bases between the germline ends. This CDR3 spans 14 amino acids. CDR3 sequence (DNA): TGTGCCACCACCCGGGACGGCAAGAATCAGCCCCAGCATTTT. Amino acid sequence: CATTRDGKNQPQHF.

This clonotype came up once. V usage is TRBV6-1 and J usage is TRBJ2-5, with TRBD2 identical over 7 bases. This CDR3 has 14 residues. Germline loops: CDR1 MNHNS, CDR2 SASEGT. The J segment lost 4 bases and the V segment lost 4 bases, leaving 6 bases of the junction unmatched. DNA of the CDR3: TGTGCCAGCAGTGGCAGCGGGATCGGAGAGACCCAGTACTTC. It encodes CASSGSGIGETQYF.

The chain recombines TRBV5-1 with TRBJ2-2; D is possibly TRBD1 (6 bases). The CDR3 has 16 amino acids. Germline CDR1 SGHRS, CDR2 YFSETQ. The germline V and J ends were trimmed by 0 bases and 3 bases, with 12 bases remaining between them. The DNA of the CDR3 is TGCGCCAGCAGCTTGGTTGGGGGCGCCGACACCGGGGAGCTGTTTTTT. Amino acid sequence: CASSLVGGADTGELFF. The full variable domain, its missing parts supplied by reference TRBV5-1 and TRBJ2-2, is KAGVTQTPRYLIKTRGQQVTLSCSPISGHRSVSWYQQTPGQGLQFLFEYFSETQRNKGNFPGRFSGRQFSNSRSEMNVSTLELGDSALYLCASSLVGGADTGELFFGEGSRLTVL.

The J gene is TRBJ1-2, the V gene TRBV9; 10 bases agree with TRBD1. The CDR3 totals 15 residues. Germline V gene data show CDR1 as SGDLS and CDR2 as YYNGEE. With 0 bases clipped from V and 8 bases from J, the junction kept 7 bases outside the gene matches. The CDR3, as DNA: TGTGCCAGCAGCGTAGTGGACAGGGGGGGTGGCGGCTACACCTTC. This codes for CASSVVDRGGGGYTF.

The chain has TRBV27 and TRBJ1-2; D not certain. Germline V gene sequence: CDR1 MNHEY, CDR2 SMNVEV (reference sequence). The CDR3 extends over 10 amino acids. CDR3 bases: TGTGCAGGGTGTTACTATGGCTACACCTTC. The encoded protein is CAGCYYGYTF.

This chain joins TRBV6-2 or TRBV6-3 and TRBJ1-5, with D maybe TRBD1 (5 bases). The CDR3 is 19 amino acids. V was pared by 0 bases and J by 0 bases, with 18 bases between. Germline assignment: CDR1 MNHEY and CDR2 SVGEGT. CDR3 sequence reads: CASSYSEGRGPYSNQPQHF. CDR3 nucleotides: TGTGCCAGCAGTTACTCGGAGGGTAGGGGCCCTTATAGCAATCAGCCCCAGCATTTT.

The rearrangement uses TRBV5-1 and TRBJ1-1; 7 bases are a match to TRBD1. CDR1 and CDR2 from the germline V gene are SGHRS and YFSETQ. This CDR3 has 14 amino acids. V was clipped by 4 bases and J by 5 bases; unmatched bases: 8. CDR3 loop: CASSVEGARTEAFF. The CDR3 coding sequence is TGCGCCAGCAGCGTGGAGGGGGCGAGGACTGAAGCTTTCTTT.

The chain employs TRBV6-5 and TRBJ2-3; D is perhaps TRBD1 (5 bases). This CDR3 has 16 amino acids. Trimming removed 0 bases at V and 2 bases at J, with 12 bases between. The germline V gene encodes CDR1 MNHEY and CDR2 SVGAGI. This CDR3 is CASSYSHLGVTDTQYF. CDR3 coding DNA: TGTGCCAGCAGTTACTCGCATCTAGGGGTCACAGATACGCAGTATTTT.

This sequence joins TRBV4-2 and TRBJ2-5; TRBD2 agrees at 7 bases. V gave up 2 bases and J gave up 1 base; unmatched junction bases: 7. CDR3 size: 16 residues. In germline, CDR1 is LGHNA, CDR2 YNFKEQ. In nucleotides, the CDR3 is TGTGCCAGCAGCCAAACGCCAGGGAGGGCCCAAGAGACCCAGTACTTC. Translated: CASSQTPGRAQETQYF.

This sequence joins TRBV10-3 and TRBJ2-5, with D possibly matching TRBD2 (6 bases). The length of the CDR3 is 15 residues. Germline CDR1 ENHRY, CDR2 SYGVKD. V was trimmed by 4 bases and J by 1 base, leaving 13 bases between them. The DNA for the CDR3 is TGTGCCATCAGTGGACGGGTGGGGGGCCAAGAGACCCAGTACTTC. Its protein is CAISGRVGGQETQYF.

The chain links TRBV5-4 to TRBJ2-5; perhaps TRBD2 as D (6 bases). Trimming left V 6 bases short and J 5 bases short, with 14 bases between. CDR3 length equals 13 residues. In germline, CDR1 is SGHNT, CDR2 YYREEE (reference sequence). The CDR3 spells CASTGGGGETQYF. CDR3 bases: TGTGCCAGCACGGGCGGTGGAGGGGAGACCCAGTACTTC.

This sequence joins TRBV7-9 and TRBJ2-3; 11 nucleotides match TRBD2. Germline loops: CDR1 SEHNR, CDR2 FQNEAQ (reference sequence). J gave up 0 bases and V 2 bases, and 4 bases lay outside the gene matches. The CDR3 sequence is 17 residues long. The CDR3 loop reads CASSLLTSGGSTDTQYF. CDR3 nucleotides: TGTGCCAGCAGCTTACTCACTAGCGGGGGAAGCACAGATACGCAGTATTTT.

The genes are TRBV2 and TRBJ2-6; TRBD2 is a possible D gene (5 bases). The V gene lost 5 bases and the J gene lost 3 bases, with 14 bases spanning the gap. CDR3 length: 16 residues. Germline V gene lookup returns CDR1 SNHLY and CDR2 FYNNEI. The CDR3 reads CASSPQLARGANVLTF. The CDR3 DNA reads TGTGCCAGCAGTCCCCAGTTAGCGCGTGGGGCCAACGTCCTGACTTTC.

The V call is TRBV30, the J call TRBJ1-3; unclear D gene. V lost 3 bases and J lost 0, with 12 bases in between. The V gene's germline CDR1 is GTSNPN and CDR2 SVGIG (reference sequence). The CDR3 runs 15 residues. The CDR3 here is CAWRTTAASGNTIYF. The CDR3 nucleotides read TGTGCCTGGAGAACTACAGCAGCCTCTGGAAACACCATATATTTT.

V and J are TRBV6-2 or TRBV6-3 and TRBJ2-1, with D perhaps being TRBD1 or TRBD2 (5 bases each). V lost 8 bases and J lost 2, with 13 bases in between. CDR3 size: 14 residues. In germline, CDR1 is MNHEY, CDR2 SVGEGT. CDR3 sequence: CASSRDPTYNEQFF. The CDR3 DNA sequence: TGTGCCAGCTCGAGGGACCCTACCTACAATGAGCAGTTCTTC.

This clonotype was counted once. V gene TRBV18 combines with J gene TRBJ2-3; 14 nucleotides match TRBD2. The V gene end was trimmed by 5 bases and the J gene end by 5 bases; junction bases not matched to a gene: 6. Looked up from germline, CDR1 is KGHSH and CDR2 is LQKENI. CDR3 length: 16 amino acids. CDR3 sequence (DNA): TGTGCCAGCTCAAAGACTAGCGGGGGGGCCCAAGATACGCAGTATTTT. It codes for CASSKTSGGAQDTQYF.

This chain joins TRBV29-1 and TRBJ2-2, with D perhaps being TRBD1 or TRBD2 (7 bases each). Deletions cut 6 bases from V and 7 bases from J, with 15 bases between. This CDR3 spans 13 amino acids. Per the germline V gene, CDR1 is SQVTM and CDR2 is ANQGSEA. The CDR3 nucleotides read TGCAGCGTCGCCCAGGGGGAGGGCGGGGAGCTGTTTTTT. Residues: CSVAQGEGGELFF.

This clonotype occurred once. The chain carries TRBV6-1 and TRBJ2-3; 8 nucleotides match TRBD1. V shed 6 bases, J shed 0 bases, and the junction held 8 bases outside the gene matches. The germline gives CDR1 MNHNS, CDR2 SASEGT. The CDR3 loop spans 16 amino acids. The CDR3 is CASRSRTGPSTDTQYF. The CDR3 region has the DNA TGTGCCAGCAGGTCCCGGACAGGGCCTAGCACAGATACGCAGTATTTT.

V usage is TRBV6-2 or TRBV6-3 and J usage is TRBJ2-2, with 10 bases that match TRBD2. This CDR3 contains 16 residues. J gave up 4 bases and V 5 bases, and 7 bases lay outside the gene matches. From germline, CDR1 is MNHEY and CDR2 SVGEGT. The CDR3 spells CASSHTSGTFTGELFF. The CDR3 DNA reads TGTGCCAGCAGTCATACTAGCGGGACCTTCACCGGGGAGCTGTTTTTT.